This T cell receptor beta chain was observed in a study of cytomegalovirus exposure and HLA in healthy donors. Study results and caveats: As immune exposure information, only CMV serostatus was available.

From germline, CDR1 is LNHDA and CDR2 SQIVND (reference sequence). The CDR3 totals 16 residues. The V and J ends lost 3 bases and 2 bases respectively, with 14 bases between them. PCR employed 60 Vbeta and 13 Jbeta primers. TCRdb's copy holds only in-frame clones and misses some; the assay was immunoSEQ multiplex PCR. The sample carries 140,000 or so clones, around 70% recorded once. This clone appeared a few times. The antigen is unknown. Sequenced input: PBMCs. V is TRBV19 and J is TRBJ2-1; D may be TRBD2 (6 bases). This clonotype originated in a woman aged 25 to 39 in good health and CMV-seronegative. The CDR3: CASSIWRGNTYNEQFF. DNA of the CDR3: TGTGCCAGTAGTATTTGGCGCGGGAATACCTACAATGAGCAGTTCTTC.